This section outlines one T cell receptor beta chain sequence together with its context. Its antigen is not known. With a much larger clone just one base away, this may be a read error. This sample was included in a study of blood T cells in healthy people across ages. Study results and caveats: Unknown CMV status may confound age-related changes in expanded clones. Bulk PBMC profiling left naive and antigen-experienced comparisons inconclusive. The recorded TCR beta diversity per million T cells decreased in a roughly linear manner with age.

Those donating, healthy Caucasian individuals from Russia, were aged roughly 6 to 90. For the second PCR, which ran for 7 to 11 cycles, a sample-barcoded 5' primer and a J-beta primer mix were used. From the 5' RACE reads, TCRdb called clonotypes with MiXCR, one entry per CDR3 protein. The profile shows 980,000 or so distinct CDR3 sequences, approximately 49% of them singletons. Sequencing input: blood. The clonotype comes from a man aged 25 to 40 in good health.

Here the CDR3 DNA reads TGTGCCAGCAGCTACCGGGAGTCAGATACGCAGTATTTT. Protein product: CASSYRESDTQYF. The chain couples TRBV12-3 or TRBV12-4 to TRBJ2-3; D perhaps matches TRBD2 (6 bases). V was shortened by 6 bases and J by 4 bases, with 11 bases between the two germline ends. This CDR3 is built from 13 residues.